What follows are 18 T cell receptor beta chains derived from one specimen sequenced in a study of cytomegalovirus exposure and HLA in healthy donors. PCR employed 60 Vbeta and 13 Jbeta primers. The method was immunoSEQ multiplex PCR; TCRdb's version includes in-frame clones alone and lacks a portion of them. The repertoire includes roughly 160,000 clones, around 80% of them detected once, and over 2.5% sits in the top ten. The sequencing sample was made of PBMCs. The receptors here all came from a woman between 45 and 65 years old in good health and CMV-seropositive.

CDR3 in amino acids: CAWSSGQGDGKLFF. The CDR3 region has the DNA TGTGCCTGGAGTTCTGGACAGGGGGACGGAAAACTGTTTTTT. The chain has TRBV30 and TRBJ1-4; 10 bases map to TRBD1. CDR1 and CDR2 (germline): GTSNPN, SVGIG (reference sequence). J gave up 10 bases and V 2 bases, and 7 bases lay outside the gene matches. This CDR3 has 14 amino acids.

V usage is TRBV18 and J usage is TRBJ1-5; D remains unclear. This CDR3 spans 18 amino acids. Germline V gene sequence: CDR1 KGHSH, CDR2 LQKENI. Trimming stripped 6 bases from V and 0 bases from J, with 21 bases between. The CDR3, as DNA: TGTGCCAGCTCCCCCGGGTCCCGCAGTGGTTATAGCAATCAGCCCCAGCATTTT. It codes for CASSPGSRSGYSNQPQHF.

The J gene is TRBJ1-1, the V gene TRBV15; D uncertain. Germline CDR1 is LNHNV and CDR2 is YYDKDF (reference sequence). The V gene lost 9 bases and the J gene lost 1 base, with 15 bases spanning the gap. The CDR3 is made up of 14 amino acids. The CDR3 loop is CATRLGETNTEAFF. DNA of the CDR3: TGTGCCACACGACTGGGAGAGACGAACACTGAAGCTTTCTTT.

The chain couples TRBV5-1 to TRBJ1-1; D is undetermined. V gave up 4 bases and J gave up 4 bases, with 11 bases separating them. The germline V gene encodes CDR1 SGHRS and CDR2 YFSETQ. The CDR3 spans 13 residues. In DNA, the CDR3 is TGCGCCAGCAGCGAATACGGGAGCACTGAAGCTTTCTTT. Translating it yields CASSEYGSTEAFF. Looking up the rest from reference TRBV5-1 and TRBJ1-1 gives the full variable domain: KAGVTQTPRYLIKTRGQQVTLSCSPISGHRSVSWYQQTPGQGLQFLFEYFSETQRNKGNFPGRFSGRQFSNSRSEMNVSTLELGDSALYLCASSEYGSTEAFFGQGTRLTVV.

The V gene is TRBV2, the J gene TRBJ1-2; D gene ambiguous. The CDR3 contains 10 residues. Trimming removed 2 bases at V and 8 bases at J, with 3 bases between. Germline values: CDR1 SNHLY, CDR2 FYNNEI. The CDR3 spells CASSELGYTF. CDR3 DNA: TGTGCCAGCAGTGAATTAGGCTACACCTTC.

The rearrangement joins TRBV6-6 to TRBJ1-5; TRBD1 aligns across 7 bases. The V gene end was trimmed by 5 bases and the J gene end by 0 bases; junction bases not matched to a gene: 1. Germline-derived CDR1 and CDR2 are MNHNY and SVGAGI (reference sequence). The CDR3 loop spans 14 amino acids. The CDR3 coding sequence is TGTGCCAGCAGTCCAGGGGGTAGCAATCAGCCCCAGCATTTT. Protein sequence: CASSPGGSNQPQHF.

The chain is built from TRBV7-9 and TRBJ2-5, with 13 bases identical to TRBD2. V trimming: 3 bases; J trimming: 7 bases; junction bases outside the gene matches: 8. The CDR3 length is 16 residues. Per the germline V gene, CDR1 is SEHNR and CDR2 is FQNEAQ (reference sequence). The CDR3 DNA reads TGTGCCAGCAGCTTGGGACTAGCGGGGTTGATGGGGACCCAGTACTTC. It yields the protein CASSLGLAGLMGTQYF. Supplemented by reference TRBV7-9 and TRBJ2-5, the full variable domain reads DTGVSQNPRHKITKRGQNVTFRCDPISEHNRLYWYRQTLGQGPEFLTYFQNEAQLEKSRLLSDRFSAERPKGSFSTLEIQRTEQGDSAMYLCASSLGLAGLMGTQYFGPGTRLLVL.

V and J are TRBV30 and TRBJ1-3; possibly TRBD1 for D (5 bases). The CDR3 totals 16 residues. In germline, CDR1 is GTSNPN, CDR2 SVGIG (reference sequence). Trimming removed 3 bases at V and 0 bases at J, with 15 bases between. The CDR3 reads CAWRRGTASSGNTIYF. CDR3 DNA sequence: TGTGCCTGGAGACGCGGGACGGCTAGCTCTGGAAACACCATATATTTT.

The gene calls are TRBV30 and TRBJ2-5, with 9 bases fitting TRBD2. Germline lookup yields CDR1 GTSNPN and CDR2 SVGIG (reference sequence). The CDR3 is 14 residues long. The V and J ends lost 4 bases and 5 bases, in that order; junction bases with no gene match: 8. The CDR3 DNA reads as TGTGCCTGGATTAGCGGGAGTGTCCCGGAGACCCAGTACTTC. Translated: CAWISGSVPETQYF.

This clone was observed a few times. The gene calls are TRBV9 and TRBJ2-7, with 10 bases aligning to TRBD1. Germline V gene lookup returns CDR1 SGDLS and CDR2 YYNGEE. J lost 5 bases, V lost 0 bases, and 8 bases had no gene match. The CDR3 length is 16 residues. In nucleotides, the CDR3 is TGTGCCAGCAGCGTAGGTCCGGGACAGGGGATCAACGAGCAGTACTTC. This gives the protein CASSVGPGQGINEQYF.

This sequence joins TRBV5-4 and TRBJ2-7; 14 nucleotides agree with TRBD2. Germline CDR1 reads SGHNT; CDR2 reads YYREEE (reference sequence). Trimming at V came to 4 bases and at J to 3 bases, leaving 3 bases not matched to a gene. This CDR3 contains 15 residues. The CDR3 sequence is CASSMGLAGVYEQYF. Written as DNA, the CDR3 is TGTGCCAGCAGCATGGGACTAGCGGGAGTCTACGAGCAGTACTTC.

The chain combines TRBV11-2 with TRBJ1-1; no definite D call. The CDR3 sequence is 18 residues long. V shed 5 bases and J shed 0 bases, with 22 bases lying between them. Germline V gene sequence: CDR1 SGHAT, CDR2 FQNNGV. DNA for the CDR3: TGTGCCAGCAGCGTAGGGTTCGTTATCGGAGGTCTGAACACTGAAGCTTTCTTT. Its protein product is CASSVGFVIGGLNTEAFF.

The table lists this clone with a few counts. The J gene is TRBJ1-3, the V gene TRBV28; the match to TRBD1 covers 7 bases. This CDR3 comprises 14 residues. Germline lookup yields CDR1 MDHEN and CDR2 SYDVKM. Trimming took 6 bases from V and 0 from J; bases not matched to a gene: 2. CDR3: CASRGQLSGNTIYF. CDR3 bases: TGTGCCAGCAGGGGACAGCTCTCTGGAAACACCATATATTTT.

The chain recombines TRBV19 with TRBJ1-1, with 8 bases identical to TRBD1. CDR1 and CDR2 (germline): LNHDA, SQIVND (reference sequence). The CDR3 is made up of 16 amino acids. With 7 bases clipped from V and 0 bases from J, the junction kept 10 bases outside the gene matches. The CDR3 sequence is CASKPGQDLMNTEAFF. The CDR3, as DNA: TGTGCCAGTAAACCGGGACAGGACCTAATGAACACTGAAGCTTTCTTT. Full variable domain (remainder filled in from reference TRBV19 and TRBJ1-1): DGGITQSPKYLFRKEGQNVTLSCEQNLNHDAMYWYRQDPGQGLRLIYYSQIVNDFQKGDIAEGYSVSREKKESFPLTVTSAQKNPTAFYLCASKPGQDLMNTEAFFGQGTRLTVV.

V is TRBV7-2 and J is TRBJ2-1, with a possible D match to TRBD2 (6 bases). The CDR3 runs to 17 residues. Germline V gives CDR1 SGHTA, CDR2 FQGNSA. The V gene lost 2 bases and the J gene lost 7 bases, with 21 bases spanning the gap. CDR3 in DNA: TGTGCCAGCAGCTTACGTGTGCGGGATCTAGAGGGGAATGAGCAGTTCTTC. Its translation: CASSLRVRDLEGNEQFF. Combining the CDR3 with reference TRBV7-2 and TRBJ2-1 gives the whole variable domain GAGVSQSPSNKVTEKGKDVELRCDPISGHTALYWYRQSLGQGLEFLIYFQGNSAPDKSGLPSDRFSAERTGGSVSTLTIQRTQQEDSAVYLCASSLRVRDLEGNEQFFGPGTRLTVL.

V and J are TRBV19 and TRBJ2-1, with 9 bases fitting TRBD1. The CDR3 runs 15 residues. Per germline, CDR1 LNHDA and CDR2 SQIVND (reference sequence). J gave up 5 bases and V 7 bases, and 9 bases lay outside the gene matches. CDR3 residues: CASTPWDRADNEQFF. DNA of the CDR3: TGTGCCAGTACCCCTTGGGACAGGGCCGACAATGAGCAGTTCTTC.

V gene TRBV30 combines with J gene TRBJ2-1, with D possibly being TRBD2 (6 bases). V gave up 7 bases and J gave up 2 bases, with 12 bases separating them. The CDR3 covers 13 residues. CDR1 and CDR2 from the germline V gene are GTSNPN and SVGIG (reference sequence). CDR3 in amino acids: CASRDSPYNEQFF. Written as DNA, the CDR3 is TGTGCCTCCCGGGACTCTCCCTACAATGAGCAGTTCTTC.

The chain has TRBV30 and TRBJ2-2; 15 bases agree with TRBD2. CDR1 is GTSNPN, CDR2 SVGIG, per germline (reference sequence). V lost 1 base and J lost 6; bases outside the gene matches: 6. CDR3 size: 17 residues. The CDR3 DNA reads TGTGCCTGGAGTGAGGGACTAGCGGGAGGATCCTCCGGGGAGCTGTTTTTT. It yields the protein CAWSEGLAGGSSGELFF.